A selection of T cell receptor beta chains follows, all from one sample in a study of cytomegalovirus exposure and HLA in healthy donors. Sequencing used immunoSEQ multiplex PCR; TCRdb keeps in-frame clones, though not all of them. The sample has under 150,000 clones, around 77% seen once; the top ten hold 2% to 2.5%. Sequencing used PBMCs. The receptors originated from a man aged 30 to 45 in good health and CMV-seronegative. Each CDR3 is given with its conserved first and last residue. Each record gives: J gene, clone size, D gene, V gene, CDR3 protein, CDR3 DNA. The D gene is left open where the match is weak. Expanded clones get a size class; other rows say once, few or many, or leave the size out.

>TRBJ2-6|NA|NA|TRBV15
CATSRGGRGANVLTF
TGTGCCACCAGCAGAGGAGGGAGAGGGGCCAACGTCCTGACTTTC
>TRBJ1-3|NA|TRBD1|TRBV5-1
CASSSGTVTSGNTIYF
TGCGCCAGCAGCTCTGGGACAGTTACTTCTGGAAACACCATATATTTT
>TRBJ2-1|NA|NA|TRBV4-1
CASSHQIGGANEQFF
TGCGCCAGCAGCCATCAGATAGGGGGGGCTAATGAGCAGTTCTTC
>TRBJ2-3|once|NA|TRBV5-1
CASSLAQVQYF
TGCGCCAGCAGCTTGGCACAGGTGCAGTATTTT
>TRBJ1-1|few|NA|TRBV28
CVTGAEAFF
TGTGTAACGGGGGCTGAAGCTTTCTTT
>TRBJ2-1|NA|NA|TRBV28
CASSLSGQPSYNEQFF
TGTGCCAGCAGTCTCTCAGGACAGCCCTCTTACAATGAGCAGTTCTTC
>TRBJ1-5|NA|NA|TRBV19
CASSTLQGRNQPQHF
TGTGCCAGTAGTACGCTACAGGGCCGCAATCAGCCCCAGCATTTT
>TRBJ2-1|NA|NA|TRBV6-5
CASSPYLVTHNEQFF
TGTGCCAGCAGTCCGTATTTAGTAACGCACAATGAGCAGTTCTTC
>TRBJ1-5|NA|NA|TRBV7-2
CASSKGRGVNQPQHF
TGTGCCAGCAGCAAAGGGAGGGGGGTCAATCAGCCCCAGCATTTT
>TRBJ1-5|NA|NA|TRBV5-1
CASSLGGGNQPQHF
TGCGCCAGCAGCTTGGGAGGAGGCAATCAGCCCCAGCATTTT
>TRBJ2-3|NA|NA|TRBV9
CASSSSSTSTDTQYF
TGTGCCAGCAGCTCCAGTTCGACTAGCACAGATACGCAGTATTTT
>TRBJ1-1|few|NA|TRBV6-5
CASSTQGNTEAFF
TGTGCCAGCAGTACACAGGGGAACACTGAAGCTTTCTTT
>TRBJ2-2|NA|TRBD2|TRBV6-5
CASSSPGLAGGGELFF
TGTGCCAGCAGTTCGCCTGGACTAGCGGGCGGCGGGGAGCTGTTTTTT
>TRBJ2-5|NA|TRBD2|TRBV4-2
CASSQDGRTSGDQETQYF
TGTGCCAGCAGCCAAGATGGCAGGACTAGCGGGGACCAAGAGACCCAGTACTTC
>TRBJ1-1|NA|NA|TRBV9
CASSDGQDTEAFF
TGTGCCAGCAGCGACGGTCAGGACACTGAAGCTTTCTTT
>TRBJ1-1|NA|TRBD1|TRBV7-9
CASSPRQGDTEAFF
TGTGCCAGCAGCCCACGACAGGGGGACACTGAAGCTTTCTTT
>TRBJ1-3|once|NA|TRBV15
CATSSYNSFGNTIYF
TGTGCCACCAGCAGCTATAACAGCTTCGGAAACACCATATATTTT
>TRBJ2-3|NA|NA|TRBV5-1
CASNSGQTSTDTQYF
TGCGCCAGCAACTCAGGGCAGACTAGCACAGATACGCAGTATTTT
>TRBJ1-1|once|NA|TRBV19
CASSIASLNTEAFF
TGTGCCAGTAGTATAGCCAGTCTGAACACTGAAGCTTTCTTT
>TRBJ1-2|NA|NA|TRBV25-1
CASSDSGLSSYTF
TGTGCCAGCAGTGATTCGGGACTTTCTAGCTACACCTTC
>TRBJ2-6|NA|TRBD1|TRBV5-6
CASSHHGTGGVYGANVLTF
TGTGCCAGCAGCCACCACGGGACAGGGGGCGTGTATGGGGCCAACGTCCTGACTTTC
>TRBJ1-1|NA|TRBD1|TRBV6-5
CASSPSGTGGTEAFF
TGTGCCAGCAGTCCCTCCGGGACAGGGGGCACTGAAGCTTTCTTT
>TRBJ2-6|NA|TRBD1|TRBV5-1
CASSRLRQGAGANVLTF
TGCGCCAGCAGCAGGCTCCGACAGGGCGCCGGGGCCAACGTCCTGACTTTC
>TRBJ2-7|NA|TRBD1|TRBV7-9
CASSSWTGALYEQYF
TGTGCCAGCAGCTCATGGACAGGGGCCCTTTACGAGCAGTACTTC
>TRBJ1-6|NA|TRBD1|TRBV4-2
CASSPTGGASPLHF
TGTGCCAGCAGCCCGACAGGGGGCGCATCACCCCTCCACTTT
>TRBJ2-2|NA|TRBD1|TRBV10-3
CAIKGTGVSGELFF
TGTGCCATCAAAGGGACAGGGGTGAGCGGGGAGCTGTTTTTT
>TRBJ2-7|NA|TRBD2|TRBV19
CASRSGASYEQYF
TGTGCCAGTAGGAGCGGGGCCTCCTACGAGCAGTACTTC
>TRBJ2-1|NA|TRBD2|TRBV5-1
CASSPGGGNNEQFF
TGCGCCAGCAGCCCGGGCGGGGGGAACAATGAGCAGTTCTTC
>TRBJ2-1|NA|TRBD2|TRBV4-1
CASSQVLAGGKDEQFF
TGCGCCAGCAGCCAAGTTCTAGCGGGAGGGAAGGATGAGCAGTTCTTC
>TRBJ1-4|few|NA|TRBV6-1
CASSDRGRDEKLFF
TGTGCCAGCAGTGACAGGGGCAGGGATGAAAAACTGTTTTTT
>TRBJ2-7|NA|TRBD2|TRBV19
CASRPGTTYEQYF
TGTGCCAGTCGACCCGGGACTACCTACGAGCAGTACTTC
>TRBJ1-6|NA|TRBD1|TRBV5-8
CASRLTGSSYNSPLHF
TGTGCCAGCAGACTGACAGGGAGCTCCTATAATTCACCCCTCCACTTT
>TRBJ1-2|once|NA|TRBV6-1
CAITPGHGGYTF
TGTGCCATAACTCCGGGACACGGTGGCTACACCTTC
>TRBJ2-7|NA|NA|TRBV6-6
CASSPQGISSYEQYF
TGTGCCAGCAGCCCACAGGGCATCAGCTCCTACGAGCAGTACTTC
>TRBJ2-3|NA|TRBD1|TRBV28
CASSHGQGRGYF
TGTGCCAGCAGTCACGGACAGGGGCGGGGGTATTTT
>TRBJ2-2|NA|NA|TRBV19
CATRQGGFTGELFF
TGTGCCACTCGACAGGGAGGTTTCACCGGGGAGCTGTTTTTT
>TRBJ1-3|few|TRBD1|TRBV7-6
CASSRTGTANSGNTIYF
TGTGCCAGCAGTCGGACAGGAACTGCCAACTCTGGAAACACCATATATTTT
>TRBJ1-1|NA|NA|TRBV6-5
CASSYGGTHEAFF
TGTGCCAGCAGTTACGGGGGGACTCATGAAGCTTTCTTT
>TRBJ2-7|NA|TRBD2|TRBV2
CASTATSGRYEQYF
TGTGCCAGCACGGCAACTAGCGGGAGATACGAGCAGTACTTC
>TRBJ1-1|NA|NA|TRBV13
CASSQAGAGAFF
TGTGCCAGCAGCCAAGCAGGGGCCGGGGCTTTCTTT
>TRBJ2-3|NA|TRBD1|TRBV5-1
CASTIGTVRGDTQYF
TGCGCCAGCACCATAGGGACAGTAAGGGGAGATACGCAGTATTTT
>TRBJ2-1|NA|NA|TRBV5-4
CASSFSMDGVNEQFF
TGTGCCAGCAGTTTCTCGATGGACGGGGTTAATGAGCAGTTCTTC
>TRBJ2-5|NA|TRBD1|TRBV6-1
CASSVGQGYETQYF
TGTGCCAGCAGCGTGGGACAGGGCTACGAGACCCAGTACTTC
>TRBJ2-7|NA|NA|TRBV7-8
CASSLYEVQYF
TGTGCCAGCAGCTTATATGAGGTGCAGTACTTC
>TRBJ1-1|NA|TRBD1|TRBV29-1
CSVSPGQGSTEAFF
TGCAGCGTCTCCCCGGGACAGGGAAGCACTGAAGCTTTCTTT
>TRBJ2-1|once|NA|TRBV18
CASSPKGSGYNEQFF
TGTGCCAGCTCACCAAAGGGAAGCGGGTACAATGAGCAGTTCTTC
>TRBJ2-5|once|TRBD1|TRBV6-1
CASNRDRKETQYF
TGTGCCAGCAATCGGGACAGAAAAGAGACCCAGTACTTC
>TRBJ2-7|few|NA|TRBV6-6
CASSYGSIYEQYF
TGTGCCAGCAGTTATGGGAGTATCTACGAGCAGTACTTC
>TRBJ1-3|NA|TRBD1|TRBV6-6
CASSRQGHSGNTIYF
TGTGCCAGCAGTCGACAGGGCCACTCTGGAAACACCATATATTTT
>TRBJ1-3|NA|NA|TRBV6-6
CAGARDSGNTIYF
TGTGCCGGAGCCAGGGACTCTGGAAACACCATATATTTT
>TRBJ1-1|NA|TRBD1|TRBV29-1
CSGQGLNTEAFF
TGCAGCGGACAGGGTTTGAACACTGAAGCTTTCTTT
>TRBJ1-2|NA|NA|TRBV5-1
CASSLQRTYGYTF
TGCGCCAGCAGCCTGCAGCGAACCTATGGCTACACCTTC
>TRBJ1-6|few|TRBD1|TRBV6-5
CASSVRDRVGPLHF
TGTGCCAGCAGTGTCCGGGACAGGGTCGGACCCCTCCACTTT
>TRBJ1-2|NA|TRBD1|TRBV4-1
CASSQGEGQGSYGYTF
TGCGCCAGCAGCCAAGGAGAGGGACAGGGGAGCTATGGCTACACCTTC
>TRBJ2-7|NA|NA|TRBV27
CASSLLDNSYEQYF
TGTGCCAGCAGTTTATTAGATAATTCCTACGAGCAGTACTTC
>TRBJ2-1|NA|NA|TRBV18
CASSSVGVAANEQFF
TGTGCCAGCTCGTCGGTCGGGGTGGCGGCCAATGAGCAGTTCTTC
>TRBJ2-3|NA|NA|TRBV11-2
CASSLVHAGGDTQYF
TGTGCCAGCAGCTTAGTCCACGCAGGGGGGGATACGCAGTATTTT